The entry below describes one T cell receptor beta chain. The antigen is unknown. This CDR3 is also generated by other DNA sequences in the sample. The sample is drawn from a study of identifying expanded T cells in peripheral blood. Findings and limits, study-wide: Roughly two-week clone count variance significantly increased as total template count grew. Technical replicates showed approximately 1.2 changed clones; roughly two weeks approximately 16; four weeks 19.

Healthy donors had no documented immune events, such as infections, while sampled. The junction had 7 bases not matched to a gene; V was cut back by 4 bases and J by 5 bases. The germline V gene has CDR1 MNHEY and CDR2 SVGAGI. The CDR3 totals 15 residues. Sequencing used immunoSEQ multiplex PCR; TCRdb keeps in-frame clones, though not all of them. The sample lists about 91,000 clones, roughly 90% occurring once. The sequenced material came from blood. The J gene is TRBJ2-7, the V gene TRBV6-5, with 11 bases identical to TRBD2. This TCR derives from a person aged 18 to 75 in good health. The CDR3 bases are TGTGCCAGCAGTTTGCTAGCGGGAGGACCCCACGAGCAGTACTTC. It is translated as CASSLLAGGPHEQYF.